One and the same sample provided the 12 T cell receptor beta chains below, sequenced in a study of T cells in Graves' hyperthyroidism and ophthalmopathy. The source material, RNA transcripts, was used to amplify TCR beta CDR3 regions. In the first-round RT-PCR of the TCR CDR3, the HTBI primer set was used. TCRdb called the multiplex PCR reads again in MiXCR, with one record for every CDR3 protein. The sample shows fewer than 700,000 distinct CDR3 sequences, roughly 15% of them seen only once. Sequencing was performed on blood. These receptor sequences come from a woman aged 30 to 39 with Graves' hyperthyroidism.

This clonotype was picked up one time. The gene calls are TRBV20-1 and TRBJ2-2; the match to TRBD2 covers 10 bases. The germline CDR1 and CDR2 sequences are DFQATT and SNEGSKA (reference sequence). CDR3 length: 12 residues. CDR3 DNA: TGCACCCTAGCGGGAGAAGCCGGGGAGCTGTTTTTT. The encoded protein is CTLAGEAGELFF.

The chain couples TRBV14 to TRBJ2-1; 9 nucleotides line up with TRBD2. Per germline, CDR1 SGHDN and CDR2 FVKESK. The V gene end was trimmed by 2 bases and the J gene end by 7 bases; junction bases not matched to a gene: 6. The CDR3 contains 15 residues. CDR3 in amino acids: CASSQIAGGGNEQFF. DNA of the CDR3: TGTGCCAGCAGCCAAATCGCGGGAGGGGGGAATGAGCAGTTCTTC.

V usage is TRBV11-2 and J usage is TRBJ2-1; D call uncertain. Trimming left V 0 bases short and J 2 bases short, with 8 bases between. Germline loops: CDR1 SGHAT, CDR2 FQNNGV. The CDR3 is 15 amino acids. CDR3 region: CASSLDRQPYNEQFF. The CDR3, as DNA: TGTGCCAGCAGCTTAGATCGGCAGCCCTACAATGAGCAGTTCTTC.

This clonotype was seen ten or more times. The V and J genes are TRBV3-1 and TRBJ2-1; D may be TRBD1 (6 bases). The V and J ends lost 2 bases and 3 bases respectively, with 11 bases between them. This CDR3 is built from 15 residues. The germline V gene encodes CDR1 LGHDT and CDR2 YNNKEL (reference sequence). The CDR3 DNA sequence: TGTGCCAGCAGCCAACGCGCACAGGGCTACAATGAGCAGTTCTTC. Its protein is CASSQRAQGYNEQFF.

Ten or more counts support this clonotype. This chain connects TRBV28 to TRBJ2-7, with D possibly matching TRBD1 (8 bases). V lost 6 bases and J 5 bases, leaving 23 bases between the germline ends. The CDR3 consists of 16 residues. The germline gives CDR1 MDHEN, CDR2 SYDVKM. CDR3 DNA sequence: TGTGCCAGCAGCCACAGGGGGGGGACGGGTCCGAACGAGCAGTACTTC. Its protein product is CASSHRGGTGPNEQYF.

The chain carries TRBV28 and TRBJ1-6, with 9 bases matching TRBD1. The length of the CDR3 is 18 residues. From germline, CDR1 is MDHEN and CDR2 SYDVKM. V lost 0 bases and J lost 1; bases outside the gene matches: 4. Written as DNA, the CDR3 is TGTGCCAGCAGTTTATGGGGACAGGGCCTGTCCTATAATTCACCCCTCCACTTT. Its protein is CASSLWGQGLSYNSPLHF. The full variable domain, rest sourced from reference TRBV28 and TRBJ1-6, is DVKVTQSSRYLVKRTGEKVFLECVQDMDHENMFWYRQDPGLGLRLIYFSYDVKMKEKGDIPEGYSVSREKKERFSLILESASTNQTSMYLCASSLWGQGLSYNSPLHFGNGTRLTVT.

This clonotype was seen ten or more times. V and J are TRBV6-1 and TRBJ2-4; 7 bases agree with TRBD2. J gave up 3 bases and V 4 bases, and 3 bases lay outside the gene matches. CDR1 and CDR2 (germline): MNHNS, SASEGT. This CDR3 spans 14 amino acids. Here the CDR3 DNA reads TGTGCCAGCAGTGGCGGGAGCGGCAAAAACATTCAGTACTTC. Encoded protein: CASSGGSGKNIQYF.

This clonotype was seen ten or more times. The CDR3 coding sequence is TGTGCCAGCAGTGTTCTAGCGGGAGGCACAGATACGCAGTATTTT. It is translated as CASSVLAGGTDTQYF. The J gene is TRBJ2-3, the V gene TRBV25-1; 10 nucleotides align to TRBD2. V was clipped by 4 bases and J by 1 base; unmatched bases: 2. This CDR3 comprises 15 residues. In germline, CDR1 is MGHDK, CDR2 SYGVNS.

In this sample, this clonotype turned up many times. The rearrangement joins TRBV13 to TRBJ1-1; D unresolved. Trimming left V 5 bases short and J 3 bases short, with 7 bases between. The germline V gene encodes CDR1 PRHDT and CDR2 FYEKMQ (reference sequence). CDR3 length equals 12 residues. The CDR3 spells CASSDAYTEAFF. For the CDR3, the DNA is TGTGCCAGCAGCGACGCGTACACTGAAGCTTTCTTT. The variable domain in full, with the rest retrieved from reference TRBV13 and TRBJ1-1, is AAGVIQSPRHLIKEKRETATLKCYPIPRHDTVYWYQQGPGQDPQFLISFYEKMQSDKGSIPDRFSAQQFSDYHSELNMSSLELGDSALYFCASSDAYTEAFFGQGTRLTVV.

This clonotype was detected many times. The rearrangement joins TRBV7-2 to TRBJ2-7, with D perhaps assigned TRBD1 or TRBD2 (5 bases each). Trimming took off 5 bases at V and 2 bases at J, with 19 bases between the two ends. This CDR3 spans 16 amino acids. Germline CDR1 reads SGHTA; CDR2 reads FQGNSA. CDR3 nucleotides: TGTGCCAGCAGCCTTTCGAGGGACGTCCGTACCTACGAGCAGTACTTC. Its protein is CASSLSRDVRTYEQYF.

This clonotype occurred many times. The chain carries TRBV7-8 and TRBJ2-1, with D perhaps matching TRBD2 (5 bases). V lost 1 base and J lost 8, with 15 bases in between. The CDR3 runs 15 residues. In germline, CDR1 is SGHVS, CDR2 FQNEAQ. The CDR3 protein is CASSLVEVARDEQFF. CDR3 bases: TGTGCCAGCAGCTTAGTGGAGGTGGCACGTGATGAGCAGTTCTTC.

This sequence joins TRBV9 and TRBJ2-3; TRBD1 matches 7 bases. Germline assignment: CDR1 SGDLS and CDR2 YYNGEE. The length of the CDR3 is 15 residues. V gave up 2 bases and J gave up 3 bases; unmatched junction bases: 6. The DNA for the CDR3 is TGTGCCAGCAGCGTTTTCAGGGGGTTGACAGATACGCAGTATTTT. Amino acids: CASSVFRGLTDTQYF.